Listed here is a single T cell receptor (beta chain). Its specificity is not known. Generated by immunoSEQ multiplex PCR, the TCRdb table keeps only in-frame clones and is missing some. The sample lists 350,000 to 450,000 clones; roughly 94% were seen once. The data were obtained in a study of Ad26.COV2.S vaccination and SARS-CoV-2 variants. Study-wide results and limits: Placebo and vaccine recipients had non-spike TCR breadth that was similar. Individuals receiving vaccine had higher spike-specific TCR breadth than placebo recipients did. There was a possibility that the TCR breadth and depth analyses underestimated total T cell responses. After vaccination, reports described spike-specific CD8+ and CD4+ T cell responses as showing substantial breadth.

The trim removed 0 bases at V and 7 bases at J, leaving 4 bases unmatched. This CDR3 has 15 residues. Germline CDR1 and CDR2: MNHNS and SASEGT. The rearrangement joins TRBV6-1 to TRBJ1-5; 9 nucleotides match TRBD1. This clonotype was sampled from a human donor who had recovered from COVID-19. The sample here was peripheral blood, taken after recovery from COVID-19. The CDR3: CASSEAGGQGQPQHF. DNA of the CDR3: TGTGCCAGCAGTGAAGCCGGTGGACAGGGGCAGCCCCAGCATTTT.